This T cell receptor beta chain was sequenced during a study of blood T cell repertoires in COVID-19. Adults between about 18 and 89 years of age took part from 20 to 25 US areas. Participants' reported clinical history set cohort assignment. Germline lookup yields CDR1 LGHNT and CDR2 FRNRAP. This CDR3 is built from 17 residues. Trimming removed 4 bases at V and 1 base at J, with 19 bases between. Per the original data handling: Reference gene primer amplification gave estimated nucleated cell counts. TCRdb keeps only in-frame clones here, not all; method: immunoSEQ multiplex PCR. The D gene and trimming were derived from the DNA, and the V and J assignments and clone size from that table. The sample shows hundreds of thousands of clones, nearly 90% of them seen only once.

This chain connects TRBV12-5 to TRBJ2-5, with a weak D call TRBD2 (7 bases). The specimen was PBMCs or T cells enriched from blood (not recorded which). The origin of this receptor is a woman under 30 with acute COVID-19. The CDR3 sequence is CASGSQTRGAIQETQYF. CDR3 bases: TGTGCTAGTGGTTCCCAGACCCGGGGGGCGATCCAAGAGACCCAGTACTTC.